A selection of T cell receptor beta chains follows, all from one sample in a study of vaccination and CD4 T cells after COVID-19. TCRdb called the PCR reads again in MiXCR, with one record for every CDR3 protein. The sample holds 20,000 to 25,000 distinct CDR3 sequences, about 31% seen once. These receptors' targets are unknown. The material was CD4+ T cells from blood, cultured in vitro, obtained about 7 months after SARS-CoV-2 vaccination. The receptors originated from a human donor who had recovered from COVID-19. Both conserved end residues are part of each CDR3. The D gene is left open where the match is weak.

TRBV12-3/TRBV12-4	.	TRBJ2-1	TGTGCCAGCAGTCCACGACTAGTTTCCTACAATGAGCAGTTCTTC	CASSPRLVSYNEQFF
TRBV6-5	.	TRBJ2-1	TGTGCCACCCGTTACAGGGCCCCTATCCATGAGCAGTTCTTC	CATRYRAPIHEQFF
TRBV7-2	.	TRBJ2-3	TGTGCCAGCAGCCAAGAAGGACTAATCCCCCCAATCACAGATACGCAGTATTTT	CASSQEGLIPPITDTQYF
TRBV7-3	TRBD2	TRBJ2-5	TGTGCCAGCAGCTTAGGCTGGCGGGAGGGCCGAGAGACCCAGTACTTC	CASSLGWREGRETQYF
TRBV6-1	.	TRBJ2-7	TGTGCCAGCAGTAGAGATGGGCAGTACGAGCAGTACTTC	CASSRDGQYEQYF
TRBV6-5	TRBD1	TRBJ2-5	TGTGCCAGCAGTTACTCCAGGGGGCAAGAGACCCAGTACTTC	CASSYSRGQETQYF
TRBV20-1	TRBD1	TRBJ2-4	TGCAGTGCTAGTAAAGTTGTGAACAGGGGGCGTGCATACATTCAGTACTTC	CSASKVVNRGRAYIQYF
TRBV6-5	.	TRBJ1-1	TGTGCCAGCAGTTACCCACGACAGGTTTTAGGAGCTTTCTTT	CASSYPRQVLGAFF
TRBV24-1	.	TRBJ2-3	TGTGCCACCAGTTTAGGGGGATTTAGCACAGATACGCAGTATTTT	CATSLGGFSTDTQYF
TRBV11-2	TRBD1	TRBJ2-1	TGTGCCAGCAGTTACCTGACCGGGACAGCTTACAATGAGCAGTTCTTC	CASSYLTGTAYNEQFF
TRBV4-2	.	TRBJ2-5	TGTGCCAGCAGCCAAGGATGGGGTGAAGAGACCCAGTACTTC	CASSQGWGEETQYF
TRBV19	.	TRBJ1-2	TGTGCCAGTAGTATAATCGGCGGGGATAACTATGGCTACACCTTC	CASSIIGGDNYGYTF
TRBV15	TRBD1	TRBJ1-4	TGTGCCACCAGCAGAGGACAGGGGAGTAATGAAAAACTGTTTTTT	CATSRGQGSNEKLFF
TRBV7-2	.	TRBJ2-5	TGTGCCAGCAGCTTAGCGGCGTCAGAGACAAGGACCCAGTACTTC	CASSLAASETRTQYF